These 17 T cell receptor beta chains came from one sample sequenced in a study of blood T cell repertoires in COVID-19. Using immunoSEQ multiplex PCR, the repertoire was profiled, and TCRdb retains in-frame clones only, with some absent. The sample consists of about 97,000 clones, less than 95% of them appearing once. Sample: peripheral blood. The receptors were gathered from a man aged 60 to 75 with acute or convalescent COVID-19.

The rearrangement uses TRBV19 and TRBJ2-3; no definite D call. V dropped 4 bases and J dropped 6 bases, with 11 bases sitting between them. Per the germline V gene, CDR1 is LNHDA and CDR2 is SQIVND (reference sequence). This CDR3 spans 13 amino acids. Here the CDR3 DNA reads TGTGCCAGTAGTACCCCCATGGCCGATACGCAGTATTTT. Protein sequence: CASSTPMADTQYF.

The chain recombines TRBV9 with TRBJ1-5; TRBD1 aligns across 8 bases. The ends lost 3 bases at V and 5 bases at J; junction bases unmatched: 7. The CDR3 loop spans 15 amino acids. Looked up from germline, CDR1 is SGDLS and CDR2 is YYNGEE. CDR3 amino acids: CASSARTGFDQPQHF. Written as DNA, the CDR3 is TGTGCCAGCAGCGCGAGGACAGGGTTCGATCAGCCCCAGCATTTT.

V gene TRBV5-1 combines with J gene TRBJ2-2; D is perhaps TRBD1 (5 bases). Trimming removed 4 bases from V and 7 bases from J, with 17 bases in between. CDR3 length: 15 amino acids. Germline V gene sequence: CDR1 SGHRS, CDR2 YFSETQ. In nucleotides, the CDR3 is TGCGCCAGCAGCCCTTCGGCAGGGTCGGACGGGGAGCTGTTTTTT. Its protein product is CASSPSAGSDGELFF.

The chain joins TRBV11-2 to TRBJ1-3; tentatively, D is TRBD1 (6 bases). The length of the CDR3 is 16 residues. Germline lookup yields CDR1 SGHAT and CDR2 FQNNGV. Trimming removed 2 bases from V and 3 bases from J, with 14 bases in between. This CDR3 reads CASSLSGGQNGNTIYF. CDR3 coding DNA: TGTGCCAGCAGCTTATCCGGGGGGCAGAATGGAAACACCATATATTTT. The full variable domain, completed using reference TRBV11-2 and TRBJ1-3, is EAGVAQSPRYKIIEKRQSVAFWCNPISGHATLYWYQQILGQGPKLLIQFQNNGVVDDSQLPKDRFSAERLKGVDSTLKIQPAKLEDSAVYLCASSLSGGQNGNTIYFGEGSWLTVV.

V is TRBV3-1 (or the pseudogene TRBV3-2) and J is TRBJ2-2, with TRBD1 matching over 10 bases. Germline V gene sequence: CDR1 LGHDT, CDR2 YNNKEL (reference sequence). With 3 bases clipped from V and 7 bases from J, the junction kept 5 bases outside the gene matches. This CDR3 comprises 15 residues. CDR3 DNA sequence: TGTGCCAGCAGCCAGGGACAGGGGATCGTCGGGGAGCTGTTTTTT. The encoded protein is CASSQGQGIVGELFF.

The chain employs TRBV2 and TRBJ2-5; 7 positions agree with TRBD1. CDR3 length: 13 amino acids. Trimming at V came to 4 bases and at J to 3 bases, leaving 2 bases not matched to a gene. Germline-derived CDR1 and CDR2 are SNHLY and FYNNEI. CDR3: CASSGQGEETQYF. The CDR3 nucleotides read TGTGCCAGCAGTGGCCAGGGGGAAGAGACCCAGTACTTC.

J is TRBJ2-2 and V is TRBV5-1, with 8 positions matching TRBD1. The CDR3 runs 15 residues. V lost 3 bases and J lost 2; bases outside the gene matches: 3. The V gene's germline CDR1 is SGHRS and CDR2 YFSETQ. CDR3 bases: TGCGCCAGCAGCTCCGGGACAGGAAACACCGGGGAGCTGTTTTTT. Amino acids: CASSSGTGNTGELFF.

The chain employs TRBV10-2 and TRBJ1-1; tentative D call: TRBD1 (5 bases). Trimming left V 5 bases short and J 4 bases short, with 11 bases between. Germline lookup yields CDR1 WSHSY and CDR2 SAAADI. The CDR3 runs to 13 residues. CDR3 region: CASSRTTGTEAFF. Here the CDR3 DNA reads TGCGCCAGCAGTAGAACCACAGGCACTGAAGCTTTCTTT.

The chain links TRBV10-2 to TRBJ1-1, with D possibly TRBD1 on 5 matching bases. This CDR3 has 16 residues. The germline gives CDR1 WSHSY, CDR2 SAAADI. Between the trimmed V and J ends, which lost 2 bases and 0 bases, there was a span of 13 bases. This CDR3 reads CASSENTGWMNTEAFF. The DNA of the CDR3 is TGCGCCAGCAGTGAGAATACAGGTTGGATGAACACTGAAGCTTTCTTT.

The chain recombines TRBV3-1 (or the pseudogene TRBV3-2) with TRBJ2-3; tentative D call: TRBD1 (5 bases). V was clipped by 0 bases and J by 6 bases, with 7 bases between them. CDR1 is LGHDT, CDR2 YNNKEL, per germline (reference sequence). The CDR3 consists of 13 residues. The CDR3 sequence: CASSQEGVDTQYF. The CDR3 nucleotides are TGTGCCAGCAGCCAAGAAGGGGTGGATACGCAGTATTTT.

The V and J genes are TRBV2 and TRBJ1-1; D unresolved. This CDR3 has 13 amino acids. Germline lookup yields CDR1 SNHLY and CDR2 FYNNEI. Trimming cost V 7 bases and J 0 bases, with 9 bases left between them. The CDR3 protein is CASTGELNTEAFF. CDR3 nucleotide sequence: TGTGCCAGCACCGGAGAGCTGAACACTGAAGCTTTCTTT.

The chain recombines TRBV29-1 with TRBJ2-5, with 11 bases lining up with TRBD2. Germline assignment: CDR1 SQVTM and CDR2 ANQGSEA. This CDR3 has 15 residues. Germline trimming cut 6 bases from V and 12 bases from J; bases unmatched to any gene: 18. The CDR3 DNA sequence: TGCAGCGTACTACTACCCCTAGCGGGGGGTTTAGTGAAGTACTTC. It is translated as CSVLLPLAGGLVKYF.

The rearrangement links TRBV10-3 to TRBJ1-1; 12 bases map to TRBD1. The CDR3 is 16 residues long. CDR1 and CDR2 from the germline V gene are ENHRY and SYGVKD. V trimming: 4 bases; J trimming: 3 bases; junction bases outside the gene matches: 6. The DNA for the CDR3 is TGTGCCATCAGTGTGGGGACAGGGGGCGCGGACACTGAAGCTTTCTTT. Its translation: CAISVGTGGADTEAFF.

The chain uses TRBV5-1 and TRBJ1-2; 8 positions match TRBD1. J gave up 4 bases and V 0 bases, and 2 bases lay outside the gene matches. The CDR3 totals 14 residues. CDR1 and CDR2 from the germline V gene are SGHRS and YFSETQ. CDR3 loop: CASSLGQGTYGYTF. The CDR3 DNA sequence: TGCGCCAGCAGCTTGGGACAGGGGACCTATGGCTACACCTTC.

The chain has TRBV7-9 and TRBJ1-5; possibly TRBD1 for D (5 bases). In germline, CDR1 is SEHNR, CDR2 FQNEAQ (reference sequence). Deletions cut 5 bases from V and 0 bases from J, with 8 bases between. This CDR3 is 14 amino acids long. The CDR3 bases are TGTGCCAGCAGCGGACAACATAGCAATCAGCCCCAGCATTTT. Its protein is CASSGQHSNQPQHF.

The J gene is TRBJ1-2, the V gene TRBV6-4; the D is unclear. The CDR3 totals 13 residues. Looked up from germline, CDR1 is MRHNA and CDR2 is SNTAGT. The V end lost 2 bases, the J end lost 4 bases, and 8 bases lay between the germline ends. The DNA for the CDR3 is TGTGCCAGCAGTGACGGGCATGGCTATGGCTACACCTTC. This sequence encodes CASSDGHGYGYTF.

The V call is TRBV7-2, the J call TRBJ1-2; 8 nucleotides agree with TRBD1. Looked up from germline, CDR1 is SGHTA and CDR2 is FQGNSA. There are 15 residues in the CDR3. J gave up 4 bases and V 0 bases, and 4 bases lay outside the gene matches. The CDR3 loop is CASSLAQGAPYGYTF. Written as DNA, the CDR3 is TGTGCCAGCAGCTTAGCCCAGGGGGCGCCCTATGGCTACACCTTC.